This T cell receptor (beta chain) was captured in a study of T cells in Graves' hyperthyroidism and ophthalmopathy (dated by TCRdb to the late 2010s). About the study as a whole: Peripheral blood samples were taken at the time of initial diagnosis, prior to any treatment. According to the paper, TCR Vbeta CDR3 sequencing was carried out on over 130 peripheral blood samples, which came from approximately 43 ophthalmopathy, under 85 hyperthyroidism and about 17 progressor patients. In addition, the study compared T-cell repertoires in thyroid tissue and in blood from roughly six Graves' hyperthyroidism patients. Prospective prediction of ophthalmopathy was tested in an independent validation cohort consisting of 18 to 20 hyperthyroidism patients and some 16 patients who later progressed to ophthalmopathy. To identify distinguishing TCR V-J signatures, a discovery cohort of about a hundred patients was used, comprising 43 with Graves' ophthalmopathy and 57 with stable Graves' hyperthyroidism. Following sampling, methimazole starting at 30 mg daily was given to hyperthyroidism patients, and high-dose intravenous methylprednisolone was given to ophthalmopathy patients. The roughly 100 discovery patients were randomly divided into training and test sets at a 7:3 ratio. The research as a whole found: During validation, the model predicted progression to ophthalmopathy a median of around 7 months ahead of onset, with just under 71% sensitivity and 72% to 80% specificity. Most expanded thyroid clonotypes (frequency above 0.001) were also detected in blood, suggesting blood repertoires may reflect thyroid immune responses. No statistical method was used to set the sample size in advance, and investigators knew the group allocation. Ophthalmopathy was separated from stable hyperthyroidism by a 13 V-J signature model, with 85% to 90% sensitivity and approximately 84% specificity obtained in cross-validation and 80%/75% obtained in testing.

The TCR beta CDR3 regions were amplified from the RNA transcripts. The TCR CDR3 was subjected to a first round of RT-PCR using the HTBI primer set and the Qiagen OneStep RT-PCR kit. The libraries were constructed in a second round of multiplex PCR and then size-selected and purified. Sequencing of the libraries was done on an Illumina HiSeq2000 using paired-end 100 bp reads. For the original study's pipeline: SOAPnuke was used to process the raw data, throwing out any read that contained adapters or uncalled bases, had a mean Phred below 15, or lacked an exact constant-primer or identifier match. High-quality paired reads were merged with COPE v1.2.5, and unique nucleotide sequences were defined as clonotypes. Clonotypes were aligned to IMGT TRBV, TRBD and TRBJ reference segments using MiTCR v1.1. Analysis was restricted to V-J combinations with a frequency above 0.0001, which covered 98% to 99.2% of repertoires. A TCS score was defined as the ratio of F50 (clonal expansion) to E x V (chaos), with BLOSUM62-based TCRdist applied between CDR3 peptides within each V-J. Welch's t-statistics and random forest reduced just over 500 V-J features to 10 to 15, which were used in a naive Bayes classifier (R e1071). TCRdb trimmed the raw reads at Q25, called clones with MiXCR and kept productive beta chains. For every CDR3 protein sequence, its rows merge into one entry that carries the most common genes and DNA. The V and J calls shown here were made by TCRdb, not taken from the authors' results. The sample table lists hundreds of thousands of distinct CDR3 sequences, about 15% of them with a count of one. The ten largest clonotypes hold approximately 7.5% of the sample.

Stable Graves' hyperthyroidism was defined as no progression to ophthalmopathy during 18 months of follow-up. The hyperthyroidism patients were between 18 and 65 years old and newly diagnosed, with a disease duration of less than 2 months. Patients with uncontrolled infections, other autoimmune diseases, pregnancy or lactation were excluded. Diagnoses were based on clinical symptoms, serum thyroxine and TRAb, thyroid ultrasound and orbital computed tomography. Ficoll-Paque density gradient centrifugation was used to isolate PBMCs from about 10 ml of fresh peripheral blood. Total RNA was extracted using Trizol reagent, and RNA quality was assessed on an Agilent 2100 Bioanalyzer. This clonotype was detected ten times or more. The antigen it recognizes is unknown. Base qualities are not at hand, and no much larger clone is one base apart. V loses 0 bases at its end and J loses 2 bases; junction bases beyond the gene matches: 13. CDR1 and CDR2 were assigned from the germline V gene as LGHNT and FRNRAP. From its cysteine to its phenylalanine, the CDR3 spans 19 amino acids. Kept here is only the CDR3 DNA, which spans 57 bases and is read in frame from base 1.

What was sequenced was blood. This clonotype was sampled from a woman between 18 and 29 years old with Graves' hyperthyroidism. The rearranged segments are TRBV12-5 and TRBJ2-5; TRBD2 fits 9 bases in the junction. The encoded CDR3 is CASGLVTLGGREWQETQYF. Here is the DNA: TGTGCTAGTGGTTTGGTAACGCTGGGCGGGAGGGAGTGGCAAGAGACCCAGTACTTC.